Below are 21 T cell receptor beta chains sequenced from a single sample in a study of blood T cell repertoires in COVID-19. Data came from immunoSEQ multiplex PCR; TCRdb stores just in-frame clones and leaves some out. Among around 300,000 clones listed, approximately 88% were seen once. The sample consisted of PBMCs or T cells enriched from blood (not recorded which). All receptors derive from a woman in her 40s who had recovered from COVID-19.

This clone was found once. CDR3 residues: CASSAPGQGYEKLFF. The CDR3 DNA sequence: TGTGCCAGCAGTGCACCGGGACAGGGATATGAAAAACTGTTTTTT. This chain connects TRBV27 to TRBJ1-4; the match to TRBD1 covers 9 bases. Per germline, CDR1 MNHEY and CDR2 SMNVEV (reference sequence). V lost 5 bases to trimming and J lost 6 bases; unmatched junction nucleotides: 7. CDR3 length: 15 residues. Using reference TRBV27 and TRBJ1-4 for the parts outside the CDR3, the full variable domain is EAQVTQNPRYLITVTGKKLTVTCSQNMNHEYMSWYRQDPGLGLRQIYYSMNVEVTDKGDVPEGYKVSRKEKRNFPLILESPSPNQTSLYFCASSAPGQGYEKLFFGSGTQLSVL.

The chain combines TRBV7-8 with TRBJ1-1; no firm D call. V was clipped by 5 bases and J by 8 bases, with 12 bases between them. Germline values: CDR1 SGHVS, CDR2 FQNEAQ. There are 12 residues in the CDR3. CDR3 in DNA: TGTGCCAGCAGCGACGGCGGAGGGGAAGCTTTCTTT. Translation gives CASSDGGGEAFF.

This clone was picked up one time. V usage is TRBV19 and J usage is TRBJ1-5; perhaps TRBD1 as D (6 bases). Trimming stripped 2 bases from V and 7 bases from J, with 18 bases between. CDR1 LNHDA and CDR2 SQIVND come from the germline V gene (reference sequence). The CDR3 is 16 residues long. The CDR3 bases are TGTGCCAGTAGTATATCGTTTGCGGGGGCGAGCCAGCCCCAGCATTTT. Protein sequence: CASSISFAGASQPQHF. The full variable domain, completed using reference TRBV19 and TRBJ1-5, is DGGITQSPKYLFRKEGQNVTLSCEQNLNHDAMYWYRQDPGQGLRLIYYSQIVNDFQKGDIAEGYSVSREKKESFPLTVTSAQKNPTAFYLCASSISFAGASQPQHFGDGTRLSIL.

The chain couples TRBV7-2 to TRBJ2-7; D uncertain. The germline V gene encodes CDR1 SGHTA and CDR2 FQGNSA. Trimming took off 0 bases at V and 2 bases at J, with 5 bases between the two ends. The CDR3 contains 13 residues. CDR3: CASSLASTYEQYF. The DNA of the CDR3 is TGTGCCAGCAGCTTAGCTAGTACCTACGAGCAGTACTTC.

This sequence joins TRBV2 and TRBJ2-1; 8 bases match TRBD1. Germline V CDR1 and CDR2: SNHLY, FYNNEI. The CDR3 spans 12 residues. Unmatched junction bases numbered 3, after V lost 6 bases and J lost 8 bases. CDR3 in amino acids: CASRDRVDEQFF. In nucleotides, the CDR3 is TGTGCCAGCAGGGACAGGGTCGATGAGCAGTTCTTC. Using reference TRBV2 and TRBJ2-1 for the parts outside the CDR3, the full variable domain is EPEVTQTPSHQVTQMGQEVILRCVPISNHLYFYWYRQILGQKVEFLVSFYNNEISEKSEIFDDQFSVERPDGSNFTLKIRSTKLEDSAMYFCASRDRVDEQFFGPGTRLTVL.

The gene calls are TRBV2 and TRBJ1-1; D is unresolved. V gave up 3 bases and J gave up 4 bases, with 18 bases separating them. Germline CDR1 and CDR2: SNHLY and FYNNEI. This CDR3 is 16 amino acids long. This chain's CDR3 is CASSDQVYSPSTEAFF. In DNA form, the CDR3 reads TGTGCCAGCAGTGATCAGGTTTACAGCCCCAGCACTGAAGCTTTCTTT.

V usage is TRBV5-1 and J usage is TRBJ2-5; 8 bases are shared with TRBD2. V dropped 7 bases and J dropped 2; count of bases not matched to a gene: 13. The germline V gene encodes CDR1 SGHRS and CDR2 YFSETQ. The CDR3 loop spans 16 amino acids. The CDR3 sequence is CASDGGSGNYQETQYF. CDR3 in DNA: TGCGCCAGCGATGGAGGTAGCGGGAACTATCAAGAGACCCAGTACTTC.

This rearrangement joins TRBV7-2 to TRBJ2-7, with 7 bases lining up with TRBD1. The CDR3 covers 16 residues. Germline V gene data show CDR1 as SGHTA and CDR2 as FQGNSA. V gave up 1 base and J gave up 1 base; unmatched junction bases: 7. As DNA, the CDR3 is TGTGCCAGCAGCTTAGGAGGGGGCGGAAGGTCCTACGAGCAGTACTTC. This codes for CASSLGGGGRSYEQYF.

The chain carries TRBV7-2 and TRBJ1-1; tentatively, D is TRBD1 (6 bases). Trimming cost V 1 base and J 3 bases, with 12 bases left between them. CDR3 length: 15 residues. Germline V gene lookup returns CDR1 SGHTA and CDR2 FQGNSA. The CDR3 sequence is CASSLGAGEYTEAFF. The CDR3 DNA sequence: TGTGCCAGCAGCTTAGGAGCAGGGGAGTACACTGAAGCTTTCTTT.

This clone appeared once. The same CDR3 is also encoded by other DNA sequences in this sample. The CDR3 nucleotides read TGTGCCAGCAGCCTCGGACAGGGCGGTACTGAAGCTTTCTTT. Residues: CASSLGQGGTEAFF. The chain joins TRBV5-4 to TRBJ1-1; 8 positions agree with TRBD1. V shed 4 bases, J shed 5 bases, and the junction held 7 bases outside the gene matches. This CDR3 contains 14 residues. In germline, CDR1 is SGHNT, CDR2 YYREEE (reference sequence).

The rearrangement joins TRBV18 to TRBJ1-3; D may be TRBD1 (5 bases). The CDR3 consists of 16 residues. Trimming shortened V by 0 bases and J by 4 bases, and 13 bases separated the two germline ends. Germline values: CDR1 KGHSH, CDR2 LQKENI. CDR3 loop: CASSPPGLQGGNTIYF. CDR3 sequence (DNA): TGTGCCAGCTCACCACCCGGGCTTCAGGGAGGAAACACCATATATTTT. The variable domain in full, with the rest retrieved from reference TRBV18 and TRBJ1-3, is NAGVMQNPRHLVRRRGQEARLRCSPMKGHSHVYWYRQLPEEGLKFMVYLQKENIIDESGMPKERFSAEFPKEGPSILRIQQVVRGDSAAYFCASSPPGLQGGNTIYFGEGSWLTVV.

The chain carries TRBV5-1 and TRBJ1-3; 8 bases map to TRBD1. This CDR3 contains 16 residues. Looked up from germline, CDR1 is SGHRS and CDR2 is YFSETQ. Unmatched junction bases numbered 6, after V lost 4 bases and J lost 0 bases. The CDR3 loop reads CASSAGTGNSGNTIYF. CDR3 sequence (DNA): TGCGCCAGCAGCGCCGGGACAGGCAACTCTGGAAACACCATATATTTT.

The CDR3 DNA is TGTGCCAGCAGCTTAGATCACACAGGAGGGTCCGAGCAGTACTTC. It yields the protein CASSLDHTGGSEQYF. The chain couples TRBV11-2 to TRBJ2-7; TRBD2 might be the D (6 bases). CDR1 is SGHAT and CDR2 is FQNNGV in the germline V gene. V gave up 0 bases and J gave up 6 bases, with 15 bases separating them. There are 15 residues in the CDR3.

Of note for this clone: Within the sample, other DNA sequences also encode this same CDR3. This rearrangement joins TRBV30 to TRBJ2-7; no reliable D call. Deletions cut 3 bases from V and 0 bases from J, with 9 bases between. The CDR3 extends over 13 amino acids. Looked up from germline, CDR1 is GTSNPN and CDR2 is SVGIG (reference sequence). The CDR3 region has the DNA TGTGCCTGGAGCAGAGGCCTCTCCTACGAGCAGTACTTC. It codes for CAWSRGLSYEQYF.

The chain has TRBV6-6 and TRBJ1-5; TRBD1 matches at 7 bases. In germline, CDR1 is MNHNY, CDR2 SVGAGI (reference sequence). The V gene end was trimmed by 5 bases and the J gene end by 0 bases; junction bases not matched to a gene: 10. CDR3 length: 17 residues. The CDR3 region is CASSPKGQSYSNQPQHF. The CDR3, as DNA: TGTGCCAGCAGTCCGAAGGGACAGTCCTATAGCAATCAGCCCCAGCATTTT.

The genes are TRBV12-3 or TRBV12-4 and TRBJ2-2; D remains ambiguous. The CDR3 totals 11 residues. Trimming stripped 4 bases from V and 7 bases from J, with 4 bases between. CDR3 sequence reads: CASSSVGELFF. CDR3 bases: TGTGCCAGCAGTTCGGTCGGGGAGCTGTTTTTT.

The chain carries TRBV10-1 and TRBJ2-7, with 8 bases lining up with TRBD1. This CDR3 is built from 17 residues. The J segment lost 6 bases and the V segment lost 0 bases, leaving 13 bases of the junction unmatched. Germline lookup yields CDR1 WNHNN and CDR2 SYGVQD (reference sequence). The DNA for the CDR3 is TGCGCCAGCAGTGAGTCGATCTCGACAGGGGTTACGTCCGAGCAGTACTTC. Amino acids: CASSESISTGVTSEQYF.

The chain has TRBV7-2 and TRBJ2-5, with D maybe TRBD2 (6 bases). The V and J ends lost 5 bases and 3 bases respectively, with 16 bases between them. The CDR3 covers 15 residues. Germline CDR1 reads SGHTA; CDR2 reads FQGNSA. As DNA, the CDR3 is TGTGCCAGCAGCCCACATGGATCGGGAGAAGAGACCCAGTACTTC. It is translated as CASSPHGSGEETQYF.

This chain uses TRBV7-2 with TRBJ2-7, with 10 bases that match TRBD1. V lost 5 bases and J lost 2; bases outside the gene matches: 3. This CDR3 has 14 residues. Germline values: CDR1 SGHTA, CDR2 FQGNSA. CDR3 nucleotides: TGTGCCAGCAGCCGGGACAGGGGCGCCTACGAGCAGTACTTC. It specifies CASSRDRGAYEQYF. Full variable domain (rest looked up from reference TRBV7-2 and TRBJ2-7): GAGVSQSPSNKVTEKGKDVELRCDPISGHTALYWYRQSLGQGLEFLIYFQGNSAPDKSGLPSDRFSAERTGGSVSTLTIQRTQQEDSAVYLCASSRDRGAYEQYFGPGTRLTVT.

The chain is built from TRBV7-9 and TRBJ1-1, with D perhaps matching TRBD1 (5 bases). The CDR3 length is 13 residues. V was clipped by 6 bases and J by 2 bases, with 10 bases between them. The germline V gene encodes CDR1 SEHNR and CDR2 FQNEAQ (reference sequence). The CDR3 DNA is TGTGCCAGCAGGGACACCACTAACACTGAAGCTTTCTTT. Translated: CASRDTTNTEAFF.

V is TRBV5-8 and J is TRBJ1-5; possible D gene TRBD1, 6 bases. Germline CDR1 reads SGHTS; CDR2 reads YDEGEE. The CDR3 runs 15 residues. Trimming cost V 0 bases and J 4 bases, with 11 bases left between them. In DNA, the CDR3 is TGTGCCAGCAGCTTGGGAGACAGGAGTAATCAGCCCCAGCATTTT. Protein sequence: CASSLGDRSNQPQHF.